These 15 T cell receptor beta chains came from one sample sequenced in a study of CD8 T cells in Susac syndrome. The RNA input was roughly 0.45 to 1 ug, and it was reverse transcribed with random hexamers. TCRdb passed the immunoSEQ multiplex PCR reads through MiXCR, listing each CDR3 protein once. In the table there are roughly 200,000 distinct CDR3 sequences, about 95% of which are singletons. Material for sequencing was CD4+ T cells from PBMCs. The origin of the receptors is a human donor in good health.

J is TRBJ1-5 and V is TRBV27, with 8 bases that match TRBD1. CDR1 and CDR2 (germline): MNHEY, SMNVEV (reference sequence). The CDR3 runs to 14 residues. The J segment lost 2 bases and the V segment lost 8 bases, leaving 5 bases of the junction unmatched. The CDR3 sequence: CASGPDRGNQPQHF. The CDR3 DNA sequence: TGTGCCAGCGGACCGGACAGGGGCAATCAGCCCCAGCATTTT.

The V call is TRBV20-1, the J call TRBJ2-5; D unclear. The germline gives CDR1 DFQATT, CDR2 SNEGSKA (reference sequence). This CDR3 contains 13 residues. The V end lost 0 bases, the J end lost 5 bases, and 10 bases lay between the germline ends. The CDR3 sequence is CSARDRALETQYF. Written as DNA, the CDR3 is TGCAGTGCTAGAGATCGGGCCTTGGAGACCCAGTACTTC.

This chain joins TRBV7-9 and TRBJ1-1, with a weak D call TRBD1 (5 bases). Germline loops: CDR1 SEHNR, CDR2 FQNEAQ (reference sequence). This CDR3 comprises 15 residues. V was shortened by 1 base and J by 5 bases, with 14 bases between the two germline ends. CDR3 DNA sequence: TGTGCCAGCAGCTTAGGTAGGGGTGGAAGAACTGAAGCTTTCTTT. Its protein is CASSLGRGGRTEAFF. The entire variable domain, with the rest obtained from reference TRBV7-9 and TRBJ1-1, is as follows: DTGVSQNPRHKITKRGQNVTFRCDPISEHNRLYWYRQTLGQGPEFLTYFQNEAQLEKSRLLSDRFSAERPKGSFSTLEIQRTEQGDSAMYLCASSLGRGGRTEAFFGQGTRLTVV.

This clonotype was counted a few times. V usage is TRBV11-2 and J usage is TRBJ2-2, with D perhaps TRBD2 (6 bases). In germline, CDR1 is SGHAT, CDR2 FQNNGV. There are 16 residues in the CDR3. Trimming shortened V by 2 bases and J by 5 bases, and 15 bases separated the two germline ends. In DNA, the CDR3 is TGTGCCAGCAGCTTACGGTCCGGGAGAGGGACCGGGGAGCTGTTTTTT. It encodes CASSLRSGRGTGELFF.

V is TRBV30 and J is TRBJ2-2; D might be TRBD1 (6 bases). The V gene lost 3 bases and the J gene lost 3 bases, with 11 bases spanning the gap. In germline, CDR1 is GTSNPN, CDR2 SVGIG (reference sequence). The CDR3 is made up of 14 amino acids. This CDR3 reads CAWSNRVDTGELFF. As DNA, the CDR3 is TGTGCCTGGAGCAACAGGGTCGACACCGGGGAGCTGTTTTTT.

This rearrangement joins TRBV19 to TRBJ1-1, with D possibly TRBD1 on 6 matching bases. Germline CDR1 LNHDA, CDR2 SQIVND (reference sequence). The CDR3 spans 12 residues. V lost 7 bases to trimming and J lost 4 bases, with 10 bases between them. CDR3 sequence (DNA): TGTGCCAGTAAACAGGGAGTCACTGAAGCTTTCTTT. This encodes CASKQGVTEAFF.

The CDR3 nucleotides read TGCAGTGTTCCGGACAGGGCGCAGCAGCCCCAGCATTTT. Translating it yields CSVPDRAQQPQHF. V and J are TRBV20-1 and TRBJ1-5; 8 positions agree with TRBD1. The V gene end was trimmed by 7 bases and the J gene end by 7 bases; junction bases not matched to a gene: 9. CDR1 DFQATT and CDR2 SNEGSKA come from the germline V gene (reference sequence). The CDR3 has 13 residues.

This chain uses TRBV15 with TRBJ1-4; D is ambiguous. CDR1 is LNHNV, CDR2 YYDKDF, per germline (reference sequence). Trimming removed 1 base at V and 4 bases at J, with 10 bases between. The CDR3 has 15 amino acids. Here the CDR3 DNA reads TGTGCCACCAGCAGAGTAGGAGGGTTTAATGAAAAACTGTTTTTT. Residues: CATSRVGGFNEKLFF.

This chain connects TRBV12-3 or TRBV12-4 to TRBJ2-3; D gene ambiguous. V gave up 6 bases and J gave up 4 bases, with 8 bases separating them. The CDR3 covers 12 residues. CDR3 nucleotide sequence: TGTGCCAGCAGCCAGGCCGCAGATACGCAGTATTTT. It translates to CASSQAADTQYF.

In this sample, this clonotype turned up once. The V and J genes are TRBV20-1 and TRBJ2-5, with D perhaps TRBD2 (6 bases). Trimming left V 5 bases short and J 2 bases short, with 12 bases between. Germline V lookup: CDR1 DFQATT, CDR2 SNEGSKA (reference sequence). The CDR3 has 13 amino acids. In DNA form, the CDR3 reads TGCAGTGCTGAGATAGCGGCTCAAGAGACCCAGTACTTC. It specifies CSAEIAAQETQYF.

The chain uses TRBV24-1 and TRBJ2-1; 7 nucleotides align to TRBD2. The ends lost 9 bases at V and 7 bases at J; junction bases unmatched: 11. The germline gives CDR1 KGHDR, CDR2 SFDVKD. CDR3 size: 14 residues. The CDR3: CATSFGSGLNEQFF. The CDR3 DNA sequence: TGTGCCACCTCCTTCGGCTCGGGACTAAATGAGCAGTTCTTC.

The chain carries TRBV30 and TRBJ2-1; 9 positions agree with TRBD2. With V trimmed by 0 bases and J by 0 bases, 0 bases remained unmatched. Germline V CDR1 and CDR2: GTSNPN, SVGIG (reference sequence). This CDR3 is built from 15 residues. The CDR3, as DNA: TGTGCCTGGAGTGTACTAGCGGGCTCCTACAATGAGCAGTTCTTC. This sequence encodes CAWSVLAGSYNEQFF.

V usage is TRBV27 and J usage is TRBJ1-1; 12 positions agree with TRBD1. Trimming at V came to 5 bases and at J to 0 bases, leaving 7 bases not matched to a gene. The germline V gene encodes CDR1 MNHEY and CDR2 SMNVEV (reference sequence). The CDR3 has 17 amino acids. CDR3: CASSPLGTGGMNTEAFF. Here the CDR3 DNA reads TGTGCCAGCAGTCCTCTGGGGACAGGGGGCATGAACACTGAAGCTTTCTTT.

The chain employs TRBV20-1 and TRBJ2-3; 10 positions agree with TRBD2. The CDR3 totals 17 residues. CDR1 and CDR2 from the germline V gene are DFQATT and SNEGSKA (reference sequence). The trim removed 2 bases at V and 0 bases at J, leaving 8 bases unmatched. The CDR3 is CSARRYGLADSTDTQYF. The CDR3 DNA sequence: TGCAGTGCTAGAAGATACGGACTAGCGGATAGCACAGATACGCAGTATTTT.

The chain has TRBV20-1 and TRBJ1-5; TRBD1 might be the D (6 bases). Germline CDR1 reads DFQATT; CDR2 reads SNEGSKA (reference sequence). The CDR3 is 12 residues long. V shed 6 bases and J shed 8 bases, with 14 bases lying between them. In DNA, the CDR3 is TGCAGTGCCACAGGGAGAGTTGAGCCCCAGCATTTT. Translating it yields CSATGRVEPQHF.